This TCR beta chain originates from a study of T cell responses to AZD1222 COVID-19 vaccine. The assay was immunoSEQ multiplex PCR, and TCRdb's table has in-frame clones only and misses some. The data hold under 200,000 clones, with around 90% observed a single time. The V end lost 1 base, the J end lost 6 bases, and 16 bases lay between the germline ends. The germline CDR1 and CDR2 sequences are SGHNT and YENEEA. This CDR3 is built from 15 residues. This rearrangement joins TRBV11-3 to TRBJ2-7; possibly TRBD2 for D (5 bases). The sequencing used peripheral blood, collected 28 days after the second AZD1222 dose. The receptor was isolated from an adult who received the AZD1222 COVID-19 vaccine. The CDR3 loop is CASSLGAYHGGEQYF. In DNA form, the CDR3 reads TGTGCCAGCAGCTTAGGGGCCTACCACGGAGGCGAGCAGTACTTC. Full variable domain (rest looked up from reference TRBV11-3 and TRBJ2-7): EAGVVQSPRYKIIEKKQPVAFWCNPISGHNTLYWYLQNLGQGPELLIRYENEEAVDDSQLPKDRFSAERLKGVDSTLKIQPAELGDSAVYLCASSLGAYHGGEQYFGPGTRLTVT.